The following is a T cell receptor (beta chain) sequence with its context. What it recognizes is unknown. The data stem from a study of cytomegalovirus exposure and HLA in healthy donors. Looking at the study overall: In a previous analysis, around 120 million unique TCR beta sequences were found from about 179 million T cells. Overall study findings and caveats: Differences between HLA loci emerged in a later analysis of TCR association rates, with DRB1 most and HLA-C fewest.

Deletions cut 2 bases from V and 9 bases from J, with 14 bases between. This CDR3 is 14 amino acids long. Looked up from germline, CDR1 is KGHSH and CDR2 is LQKENI. It was with 60 Vbeta and 13 Jbeta primers that the PCR ran. TCRdb's table, derived via immunoSEQ multiplex PCR, lists solely in-frame clones and lacks some. The data contain approximately 180,000 clones, around 80% of them singletons. Sequenced sample: PBMCs. This sequence joins TRBV18 and TRBJ2-1, with a tentative D call TRBD2 (5 bases). The receptor was isolated from a woman between 55 and 75 years old in good health and CMV-seropositive. CDR3 coding DNA: TGTGCCAGCTCACCAGGTAATCCGAGGGCTGAGCAGTTCTTC. It translates to CASSPGNPRAEQFF.